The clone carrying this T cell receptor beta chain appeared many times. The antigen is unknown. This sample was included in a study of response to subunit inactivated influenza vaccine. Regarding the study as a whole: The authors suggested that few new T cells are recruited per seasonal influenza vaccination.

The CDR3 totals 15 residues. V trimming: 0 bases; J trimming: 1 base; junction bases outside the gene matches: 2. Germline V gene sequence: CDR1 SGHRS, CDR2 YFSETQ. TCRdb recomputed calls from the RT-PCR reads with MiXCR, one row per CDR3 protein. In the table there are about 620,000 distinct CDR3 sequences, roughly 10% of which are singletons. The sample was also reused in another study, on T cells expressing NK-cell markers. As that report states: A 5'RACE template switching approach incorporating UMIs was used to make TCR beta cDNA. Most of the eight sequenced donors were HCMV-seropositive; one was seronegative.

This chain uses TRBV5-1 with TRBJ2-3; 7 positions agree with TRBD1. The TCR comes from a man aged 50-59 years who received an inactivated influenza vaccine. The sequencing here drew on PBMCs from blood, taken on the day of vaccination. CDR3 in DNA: TGCGCCAGCAGCTTGGCCGGACAGGGCACAGATACGCAGTATTTT. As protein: CASSLAGQGTDTQYF. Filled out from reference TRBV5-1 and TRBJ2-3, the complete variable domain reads KAGVTQTPRYLIKTRGQQVTLSCSPISGHRSVSWYQQTPGQGLQFLFEYFSETQRNKGNFPGRFSGRQFSNSRSEMNVSTLELGDSALYLCASSLAGQGTDTQYFGPGTRLTVL.